This T cell receptor (beta chain) was recorded in a study of Ad26.COV2.S vaccination and SARS-CoV-2 variants. Study outcomes and limitations: Spike-specific TCR breadth in vaccine recipients exceeded that seen in placebo recipients. Reported findings describe substantial breadth in spike-specific CD8+ and CD4+ T cell responses following vaccination.

This clone was seen once. Its cognate antigen is unknown. Germline CDR1 is MNHEY and CDR2 is SVGEGT. Deletions cut 2 bases from V and 5 bases from J, with 13 bases between. This CDR3 has 15 residues. The repertoire was sequenced with immunoSEQ multiplex PCR; TCRdb's copy has only in-frame clones and lacks some. The table shows about 410,000 clones, with roughly 90% occurring only once. Treatment in this sample: around 19 received Ad26.COV2.S at low or high dose, single or two shots; a few received placebo; per-sample allocation not given. The investigators took samples on day 63 after the first vaccine or placebo injection. Vaccination used an Ad26 vector expressing Wuhan-strain SARS-CoV-2 spike.

Sequencing used peripheral blood, obtained in a trial of Ad26.COV2.S vaccine versus placebo. The gene calls are TRBV6-2 or TRBV6-3 and TRBJ1-5; no clear D. The clonotype comes from a person between 18 and 60 years old who received the Ad26.COV2.S COVID-19 vaccine or a placebo. The DNA for the CDR3 is TGTGCCAGCAGTTACCGTAGAGGGAGTTATCAGCCCCAGCATTTT. This codes for CASSYRRGSYQPQHF.